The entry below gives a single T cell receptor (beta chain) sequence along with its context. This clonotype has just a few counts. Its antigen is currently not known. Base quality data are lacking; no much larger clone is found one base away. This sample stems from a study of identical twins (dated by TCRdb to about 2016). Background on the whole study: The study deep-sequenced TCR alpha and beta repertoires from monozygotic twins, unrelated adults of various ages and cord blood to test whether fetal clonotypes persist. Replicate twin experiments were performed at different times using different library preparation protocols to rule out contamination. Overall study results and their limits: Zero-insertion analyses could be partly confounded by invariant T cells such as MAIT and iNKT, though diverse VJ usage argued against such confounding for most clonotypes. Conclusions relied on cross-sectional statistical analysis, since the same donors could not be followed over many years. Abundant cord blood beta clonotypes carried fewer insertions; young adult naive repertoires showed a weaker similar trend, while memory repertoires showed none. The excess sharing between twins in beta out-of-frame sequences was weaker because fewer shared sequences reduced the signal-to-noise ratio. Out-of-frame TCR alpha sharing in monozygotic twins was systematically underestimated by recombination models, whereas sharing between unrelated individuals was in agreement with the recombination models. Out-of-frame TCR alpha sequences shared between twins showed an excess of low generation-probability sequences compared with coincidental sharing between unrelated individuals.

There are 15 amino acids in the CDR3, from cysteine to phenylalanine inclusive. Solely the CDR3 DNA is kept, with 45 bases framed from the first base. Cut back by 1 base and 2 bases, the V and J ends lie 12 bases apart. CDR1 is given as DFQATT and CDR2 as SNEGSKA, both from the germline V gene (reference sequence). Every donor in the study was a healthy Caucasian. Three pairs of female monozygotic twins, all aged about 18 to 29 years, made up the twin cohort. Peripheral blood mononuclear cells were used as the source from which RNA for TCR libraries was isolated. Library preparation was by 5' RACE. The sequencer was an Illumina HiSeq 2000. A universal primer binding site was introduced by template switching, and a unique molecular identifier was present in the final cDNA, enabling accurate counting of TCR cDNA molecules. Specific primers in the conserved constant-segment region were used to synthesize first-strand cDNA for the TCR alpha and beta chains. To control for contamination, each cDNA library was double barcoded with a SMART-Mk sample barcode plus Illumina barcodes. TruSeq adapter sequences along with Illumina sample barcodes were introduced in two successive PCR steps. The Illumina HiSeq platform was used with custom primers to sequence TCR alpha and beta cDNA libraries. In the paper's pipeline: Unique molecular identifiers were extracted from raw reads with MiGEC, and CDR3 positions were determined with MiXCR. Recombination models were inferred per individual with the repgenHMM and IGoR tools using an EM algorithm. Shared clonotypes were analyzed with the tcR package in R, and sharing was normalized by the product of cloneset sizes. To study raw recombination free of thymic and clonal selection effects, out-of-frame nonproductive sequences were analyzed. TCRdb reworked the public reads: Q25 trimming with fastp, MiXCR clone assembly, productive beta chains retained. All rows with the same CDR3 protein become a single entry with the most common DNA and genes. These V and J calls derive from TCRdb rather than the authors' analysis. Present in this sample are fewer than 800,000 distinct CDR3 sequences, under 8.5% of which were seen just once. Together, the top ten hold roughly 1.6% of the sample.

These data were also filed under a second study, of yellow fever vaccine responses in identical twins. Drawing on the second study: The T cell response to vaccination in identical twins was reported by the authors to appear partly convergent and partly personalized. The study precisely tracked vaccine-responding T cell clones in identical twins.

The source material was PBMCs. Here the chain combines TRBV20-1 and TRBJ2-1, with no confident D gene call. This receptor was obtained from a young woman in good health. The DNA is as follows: TGCAGTGCTAGAGGTCGGCAGGTCCCCTACAATGAGCAGTTCTTC. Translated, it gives CSARGRQVPYNEQFF.